The 13 T cell receptor beta chains reported below all come from one sample, sequenced in a study of T cell responses to AZD1222 COVID-19 vaccine. Clones were read by immunoSEQ multiplex PCR, and TCRdb kept only the in-frame ones, dropping some. The profile shows 40,000 to 55,000 clones, around 90% of them singletons. This specimen consisted of peripheral blood, obtained 28 days after the second AZD1222 dose. These receptors came from an adult who received the AZD1222 COVID-19 vaccine.

The gene calls are TRBV6-5 and TRBJ1-4, with D unresolved. Germline-derived CDR1 and CDR2 are MNHEY and SVGAGI. Between the trimmed V and J ends, which lost 6 bases and 0 bases, there was a span of 8 bases. The CDR3 contains 14 residues. This chain's CDR3 is CASRRLPTNEKLFF. In DNA form, the CDR3 reads TGTGCCAGCAGGAGGCTCCCAACTAATGAAAAACTGTTTTTT.

With respect to this clone: Mismatch with germline at one junction end may stem from a read error. The CDR3 protein is CASREGTGWRTDTQYF. The CDR3 DNA is TGTGCCAGCAGGGAAGGGACAGGGTGGAGGACAGATACGCAGTATTTT. The chain employs TRBV2 and TRBJ2-3, with 9 bases that match TRBD1. This CDR3 is built from 16 residues. Looked up from germline, CDR1 is SNHLY and CDR2 is FYNNEI.

The rearrangement uses TRBV3-1 (or the pseudogene TRBV3-2) and TRBJ1-3; D is ambiguous. The CDR3 consists of 15 residues. Germline CDR1 and CDR2: LGHDT and YNNKEL (reference sequence). Trimming pared 4 bases from V and 2 bases from J, leaving 12 bases between. As DNA, the CDR3 is TGTGCCAGCAGCCCCGTCCCCAACGCTGGAAACACCATATATTTT. This translates into CASSPVPNAGNTIYF.

The chain couples TRBV10-2 to TRBJ1-1, with 11 bases that match TRBD1. V lost 7 bases, J lost 0 bases, and 7 bases stayed unmatched. Germline values: CDR1 WSHSY, CDR2 SAAADI. The CDR3 extends over 16 amino acids. In nucleotides, the CDR3 is TGCGCCAGCATAAGGACAGGGGGCGGGGTGAACACTGAAGCTTTCTTT. Protein sequence: CASIRTGGGVNTEAFF.

The rearrangement joins TRBV25-1 to TRBJ1-6; possible D gene TRBD1, 5 bases. Trimming pared 4 bases from V and 9 bases from J, leaving 13 bases between. The CDR3 length is 14 residues. The germline CDR1 and CDR2 sequences are MGHDK and SYGVNS. The chain's CDR3 is CASSAQGSLSPLHF. The CDR3 bases are TGTGCCAGCAGTGCCCAGGGAAGTCTTTCACCCCTCCACTTT. The variable domain in full, completed from reference TRBV25-1 and TRBJ1-6, reads EADIYQTPRYLVIGTGKKITLECSQTMGHDKMYWYQQDPGMELHLIHYSYGVNSTEKGDLSSESTVSRIRTEHFPLTLESARPSHTSQYLCASSAQGSLSPLHFGNGTRLTVT.

The rearrangement links TRBV6-1 to TRBJ1-3; 7 positions match TRBD1. CDR1 is MNHNS and CDR2 is SASEGT in the germline V gene. The ends lost 7 bases at V and 8 bases at J; junction bases unmatched: 8. This CDR3 spans 13 amino acids. The CDR3 region has the DNA TGTGCCAGCAACCCGACAGGGCAGGACACCATATATTTT. Translation gives CASNPTGQDTIYF.

V is TRBV6-5 and J is TRBJ2-7; unclear D gene. Per germline, CDR1 MNHEY and CDR2 SVGAGI. Trimming removed 6 bases at V and 2 bases at J, with 14 bases between. CDR3 length: 14 amino acids. The DNA for the CDR3 is TGTGCCAGCAGCCCCTCGGGTCGTCCCTACGAGCAGTACTTC. This encodes CASSPSGRPYEQYF.

The chain uses TRBV29-1 and TRBJ2-7; D possibly corresponds to TRBD2 (6 bases). V shed 5 bases and J shed 2 bases, with 13 bases lying between them. Germline CDR1 SQVTM, CDR2 ANQGSEA. The CDR3 length is 13 residues. CDR3 residues: CSVSEGSPYEQYF. CDR3 nucleotide sequence: TGCAGCGTTTCGGAGGGCTCACCCTACGAGCAGTACTTC.

The chain is built from TRBV29-1 and TRBJ2-2; possibly TRBD1 for D (5 bases). Trimming shortened V by 4 bases and J by 5 bases, and 11 bases separated the two germline ends. Germline CDR1 and CDR2: SQVTM and ANQGSEA. The CDR3 covers 13 residues. CDR3: CSVAARQTGELFF. The CDR3 DNA sequence: TGCAGCGTTGCCGCACGACAGACCGGGGAGCTGTTTTTT.

The chain links TRBV5-4 to TRBJ2-2; D is unresolved. CDR1 and CDR2 (germline): SGHNT, YYREEE (reference sequence). The V gene lost 0 bases and the J gene lost 5 bases, with 8 bases spanning the gap. This CDR3 has 14 residues. CDR3 sequence: CASSLGAGTGELFF. The CDR3 nucleotides are TGTGCCAGCAGCTTGGGGGCTGGGACCGGGGAGCTGTTTTTT.

The chain is built from TRBV30 and TRBJ2-1; D gene ambiguous. Germline V gene lookup returns CDR1 GTSNPN and CDR2 SVGIG (reference sequence). The CDR3 runs to 12 residues. The V end was cut by 2 bases, the J end by 6 bases, with 8 bases between. Here the CDR3 reads CAWSQMGNEQFF. The CDR3 DNA follows: TGTGCCTGGAGTCAAATGGGCAATGAGCAGTTCTTC.

The chain carries TRBV4-1 and TRBJ2-2, with D unresolved. CDR1 MGHRA and CDR2 YSYEKL come from the germline V gene. The CDR3 has 14 amino acids. The V end lost 0 bases, the J end lost 6 bases, and 8 bases lay between the germline ends. CDR3 protein: CASSQEEGPGELFF. The CDR3 DNA sequence: TGCGCCAGCAGCCAAGAGGAAGGCCCCGGGGAGCTGTTTTTT.

This clone was counted a few times. The chain has TRBV12-3 or TRBV12-4 and TRBJ1-1; 7 nucleotides line up with TRBD1. The length of the CDR3 is 13 residues. V dropped 5 bases and J dropped 6; count of bases not matched to a gene: 6. In DNA form, the CDR3 reads TGTGCCAGCAGTCCTTCAGGGGGGGCTGAAGCTTTCTTT. Protein product: CASSPSGGAEAFF.